This record covers a single T cell receptor beta chain. This clone's antigen is unknown. Within one base of it there is no much larger clone, and no base qualities were kept. The sample originates from a study of blood T cell repertoires in COVID-19 (dated by TCRdb to about 2020). For context, the study as a whole: Samples covering the acute and convalescent phases of COVID-19 were provided by collaborators in the United States, Italy and Spain. The repertoires were made available in a free public database intended to serve as a resource for research on the immune response to SARS-CoV-2. Subjects who had been exposed to COVID-19, were actively infected with it, or had recovered from it provided the deeply sampled blood TCRbeta repertoires that made up the dataset. Where HLA class I and class II types were available, the types were taken from metadata supplied by the sample provider, not from assay-based typing. The sample metadata nearly always contained a de-identified subject ID, COVID-19 status, age in years and sex. The material from the prospective study consisted of cDNA or gDNA derived from T cells, B-cell-depleted T cells, or PBMCs. Samples were obtained from the ongoing ImmuneRACE study (first 160 participants) and from over 1,000 subjects provided by 6 global collaborators.

The cysteine opens and the phenylalanine closes a CDR3 of 14 amino acids. Only the CDR3 portion is preserved as DNA: 42 bases, with reading frame beginning at the first base. Taken from the germline V gene, the CDR1 and CDR2 loops are SQVTM and ANQGSEA. V trim: 4 bases; J trim: 10 bases; unmatched bases: 13. Each collaborating institution followed its own protocols to collect whole blood in K2EDTA tubes. For TCRbeta analysis, collaborators shipped samples in one of three forms: frozen whole blood, isolated PBMCs, or DNA extracted from either of those sample types. Study-wide findings and limitations: The amount of clinical and demographic metadata varied by source and participant and was provided uncurated.

The immunoSEQ Assay, a bias-controlled multiplex PCR, was used to amplify TCRbeta CDR3 regions from genomic DNA. For the original study's pipeline: The number of nucleated cells in each sample was estimated by amplification of reference gene primers within the assay. To quantify the absolute abundance of each unique TCRbeta CDR3 rearrangement, sequence reads were collapsed and filtered. Productive Simpson clonality was computed per sample as the square root of Simpson's diversity index over productive rearrangements. This immuneACCESS table, as held by TCRdb, lists in-frame sequences with V and J called but not all clones. Of the missing ones, under half trace to an unresolved V gene in checked studies; the others have no known cause. V and J calls and clone size are given by that table; D and trimming were obtained from the DNA. The sample table lists around 200,000 clones, about 90% of them with a count of one. The top ten clones comprise 2.2% of the sample.

The material sequenced was peripheral blood. The receptor comes from a woman aged 50 to 60 with acute or convalescent COVID-19. The rearranged chain carries TRBV29-1 and TRBJ2-1, with 7 central nucleotides matching TRBD2. CDR3 protein: CSVVGGRNLPEQFF. The DNA sequence follows: TGCAGCGTTGTTGGCGGGAGAAACTTACCGGAGCAGTTCTTC.